The present entry profiles one TCR beta chain with its context. CDR1 is MNHEY, CDR2 SMNVEV, per germline (reference sequence). The J segment lost 1 base and the V segment lost 3 bases, leaving 4 bases of the junction unmatched. CDR3 length: 17 residues. This entry is derived from a study of cytomegalovirus exposure and HLA in healthy donors. The PCR made use of 60 Vbeta and 13 Jbeta primers. Repertoires were generated with immunoSEQ multiplex PCR, while TCRdb's copy carries only in-frame clones and drops some. The profile shows fewer than 90,000 clones, about 67% of them singletons. Specimen: PBMCs. This chain uses TRBV27 with TRBJ1-6; 9 bases are shared with TRBD1. The sequence derives from a man between 35 and 55 years old in good health and CMV-seropositive. CDR3: CASSFGQGKSYNSPLHF. In DNA, the CDR3 is TGTGCCAGCAGTTTTGGACAGGGGAAATCCTATAATTCACCCCTCCACTTT.